This TCR beta chain is from a study of cytomegalovirus exposure and HLA in healthy donors. This PCR relied on a set of 60 Vbeta primers and 13 Jbeta primers. The assay was immunoSEQ multiplex PCR, and TCRdb's table has in-frame clones only and misses some. This table has over 150,000 clones, around three quarters appearing once. As to this clone: Its target is unknown.

General study results and limits: The classifier reportedly diagnosed cytomegalovirus status with high specificity and sensitivity. Analyses of presence and absence presupposed an approximately uniform sequencing depth across donors. TCR beta chains numbering 164 were designated cytomegalovirus-associated.

Healthy bone marrow donors supplied every sample. This CDR3 contains 15 residues. CDR1 and CDR2 (germline): LGHNA, YNFKEQ. The V gene lost 0 bases and the J gene lost 6 bases, with 9 bases spanning the gap. The chain employs TRBV4-2 and TRBJ2-6, with TRBD1 as a possible D gene (6 bases). The sequence derives from a woman aged 45-60 years in good health and CMV-seropositive. Sequenced input: PBMCs. The CDR3 nucleotides are TGTGCCAGCAGCCAAGAAGGGGGTATGGCCAACGTCCTGACTTTC. This codes for CASSQEGGMANVLTF.